These 8 T cell receptor beta chains originate from one sample sequenced in a study of blood T cell repertoires in COVID-19. This table comes from immunoSEQ multiplex PCR, and its TCRdb copy is limited to in-frame clones, with some not included. This table has about 110,000 clones, about 91% appearing once. Specimen: peripheral blood. The receptor set was obtained from a man aged 45-65 years with active or convalescent COVID-19.

This clone came up once. The genes are TRBV7-9 and TRBJ2-1; 8 positions match TRBD2. The CDR3 is made up of 16 amino acids. V was pared by 5 bases and J by 5 bases, with 11 bases of the junction left unmatched. Germline CDR1 is SEHNR and CDR2 is FQNEAQ (reference sequence). CDR3: CASSPRLTSGHNEQFF. The CDR3, as DNA: TGTGCCAGCAGCCCTCGCCTAACTAGCGGCCACAATGAGCAGTTCTTC.

The chain joins TRBV19 to TRBJ2-6; 8 bases map to TRBD2. The CDR3 contains 18 residues. The V and J ends lost 3 bases and 7 bases, in that order; junction bases with no gene match: 14. CDR1 and CDR2 (germline): LNHDA, SQIVND (reference sequence). CDR3 residues: CASSITSGLLGGANVLTF. As DNA, the CDR3 is TGTGCCAGTAGTATTACTAGCGGCCTCTTAGGCGGCGCCAACGTCCTGACTTTC.

This chain joins TRBV15 and TRBJ2-7, with unresolved D. CDR3 length equals 18 residues. V lost 0 bases, J lost 0 bases, and 18 bases lay in between. Germline CDR1 is LNHNV and CDR2 is YYDKDF (reference sequence). CDR3 in amino acids: CATSRDFTLKIGSYEQYF. CDR3 coding DNA: TGTGCCACCAGCAGAGATTTTACCCTGAAGATCGGCTCCTACGAGCAGTACTTC.

J is TRBJ1-6 and V is TRBV5-4, with 7 nucleotides matching TRBD1. Germline V gene sequence: CDR1 SGHNT, CDR2 YYREEE (reference sequence). V gave up 4 bases and J gave up 0 bases; unmatched junction bases: 4. This CDR3 comprises 16 residues. The CDR3 sequence: CASSRAGGSYNSPLHF. CDR3 bases: TGTGCCAGCAGCCGGGCAGGGGGCTCCTATAATTCACCCCTCCACTTT. Full variable domain (remainder filled in from reference TRBV5-4 and TRBJ1-6): ETGVTQSPTHLIKTRGQQVTLRCSSQSGHNTVSWYQQALGQGPQFIFQYYREEENGRGNFPPRFSGLQFPNYSSELNVNALELDDSALYLCASSRAGGSYNSPLHFGNGTRLTVT.

The gene calls are TRBV19 and TRBJ2-3; 7 positions agree with TRBD2. This CDR3 comprises 16 residues. The trim removed 1 base at V and 1 base at J, leaving 5 bases unmatched. The germline V gene has CDR1 LNHDA and CDR2 SQIVND (reference sequence). As DNA, the CDR3 is TGTGCCAGTAGTATAGGTCAACGGGAGGGCACAGATACGCAGTATTTT. This codes for CASSIGQREGTDTQYF. Looking up the rest from reference TRBV19 and TRBJ2-3 gives the full variable domain: DGGITQSPKYLFRKEGQNVTLSCEQNLNHDAMYWYRQDPGQGLRLIYYSQIVNDFQKGDIAEGYSVSREKKESFPLTVTSAQKNPTAFYLCASSIGQREGTDTQYFGPGTRLTVL.

The chain has TRBV27 and TRBJ2-5; D may be TRBD1 (5 bases). CDR1 is MNHEY and CDR2 is SMNVEV in the germline V gene (reference sequence). This CDR3 is built from 14 residues. The V end lost 2 bases, the J end lost 9 bases, and 16 bases lay between the germline ends. The CDR3 loop reads CASSLRVQGTPQYF. The CDR3, as DNA: TGTGCCAGCAGTTTAAGGGTCCAGGGTACTCCCCAGTACTTC.

This chain connects TRBV3-1 (or the pseudogene TRBV3-2) to TRBJ2-1; 8 bases map to TRBD1. V was pared by 4 bases and J by 6 bases, with 2 bases of the junction left unmatched. This CDR3 is 13 amino acids long. Per germline, CDR1 LGHDT and CDR2 YNNKEL (reference sequence). The CDR3 DNA is TGTGCCAGCAGCCCTACAGGGGGCAATGAGCAGTTCTTC. Translating gives CASSPTGGNEQFF.

This chain connects TRBV19 to TRBJ2-5, with 13 bases matching TRBD2. The germline V gene encodes CDR1 LNHDA and CDR2 SQIVND (reference sequence). J gave up 5 bases and V 3 bases, and 12 bases lay outside the gene matches. This CDR3 contains 18 residues. Written as DNA, the CDR3 is TGTGCCAGTAGTATCAGAGGACTAGCGGGAGAAGTGGGGGAGACCCAGTACTTC. Its protein product is CASSIRGLAGEVGETQYF.